The sequence of this TCR beta chain was determined in a study of shared clonotypes between healthy human individuals. A few counts support this clone. Data came from immunoSEQ multiplex PCR; TCRdb stores just in-frame clones and leaves some out. The repertoire includes about a million clones, 60% to 85% of them detected once, and 0.89% sits in the top ten. This clonotype was sampled from a man between 18 and 35 years old in good health. Some clones in this sample may be carry-over from other donors' samples. The sequencing input was memory CD4+ T cells from PBMCs. Subset noted: CD45RA-negative fraction.

This CDR3 reads CASSEGRDLAKNIQYF. CDR3 bases: TGTGCCAGCAGTGAAGGACGCGACCTAGCCAAAAACATTCAGTACTTC. V usage is TRBV6-1 and J usage is TRBJ2-4; D is ambiguous. Trimming shortened V by 1 base and J by 0 bases, and 10 bases separated the two germline ends. Germline CDR1 is MNHNS and CDR2 is SASEGT. The length of the CDR3 is 16 residues.